The 16 T cell receptor beta chains below come from one sample, sequenced in a study of blood T cell repertoires in COVID-19. The repertoire was sequenced with immunoSEQ multiplex PCR; TCRdb's copy has only in-frame clones and lacks some. The sample lists 65,000 to 85,000 clones, roughly 90% occurring once. Sequences were obtained from peripheral blood. All receptors come from a man between 45 and 60 years old with active COVID-19.

The CDR3 loop is CASNWRGPGTGELFF. The CDR3 DNA reads TGCGCCAGCAATTGGCGGGGCCCTGGGACCGGGGAGCTGTTTTTT. The chain couples TRBV4-1 to TRBJ2-2, with a possible D match to TRBD2 (6 bases). The CDR3 is 15 amino acids. Trimming cost V 7 bases and J 5 bases, with 17 bases left between them. The germline gives CDR1 MGHRA, CDR2 YSYEKL.

This clone was found a few times. The chain combines TRBV3-1 (or the pseudogene TRBV3-2) with TRBJ2-7; tentatively, D is TRBD1 (5 bases). Trimming took 4 bases from V and 3 from J, leaving 13 bases between them. The CDR3 contains 14 residues. Germline V gene lookup returns CDR1 LGHDT and CDR2 YNNKEL (reference sequence). CDR3 nucleotide sequence: TGTGCCAGCAGCCGACAGTCAGTCGGCTACGAGCAGTACTTC. It translates to CASSRQSVGYEQYF.

The table lists this clone with a few counts. V and J are TRBV27 and TRBJ2-1, with 8 bases aligning to TRBD1. Germline values: CDR1 MNHEY, CDR2 SMNVEV (reference sequence). CDR3 length: 15 residues. V shed 7 bases, J shed 2 bases, and the junction held 7 bases outside the gene matches. CDR3 sequence: CASTWDRSTYNEQFF. The CDR3 nucleotides read TGTGCCAGCACCTGGGACAGGTCAACCTACAATGAGCAGTTCTTC.

This chain connects TRBV3-1 (or the pseudogene TRBV3-2) to TRBJ2-4; 7 positions agree with TRBD2. Losses at the gene ends were 4 bases for V and 1 base for J; bases not matched to a gene: 4. CDR1 and CDR2 (germline): LGHDT, YNNKEL (reference sequence). This CDR3 has 15 amino acids. CDR3 in DNA: TGTGCCAGCAGCCCAGCGGGAACGGCCAAAAACATTCAGTACTTC. Encoded protein: CASSPAGTAKNIQYF.

The chain is built from TRBV29-1 and TRBJ1-1; D is unresolved. The CDR3 sequence is 13 residues long. With 4 bases removed from V and 1 base from J, the gap between germline ends came to 10 bases. CDR1 is SQVTM, CDR2 ANQGSEA, per germline. The CDR3 protein is CSVGDIPNTEAFF. The CDR3 nucleotides read TGCAGCGTTGGCGACATACCGAACACTGAAGCTTTCTTT.

The rearrangement joins TRBV3-1 (or the pseudogene TRBV3-2) to TRBJ2-3; tentative D call: TRBD2 (5 bases). This CDR3 region has 14 residues. Looked up from germline, CDR1 is LGHDT and CDR2 is YNNKEL (reference sequence). Trimming removed 4 bases at V and 2 bases at J, with 10 bases between. The CDR3 DNA is TGTGCCAGCAGCCGAGGGTATTCCACAGATACGCAGTATTTT. Amino acid sequence: CASSRGYSTDTQYF.

This clone was picked up one time. The chain has TRBV12-3 or TRBV12-4 and TRBJ2-1; D unresolved. The V end lost 5 bases, the J end lost 9 bases, and 11 bases lay between the germline ends. The CDR3 extends over 12 amino acids. CDR3 in DNA: TGTGCCAGCAGTACCTCTACAGTTGAGCAGTTCTTC. As protein: CASSTSTVEQFF.

The chain employs TRBV11-3 and TRBJ2-2; maybe TRBD2 (6 bases). The CDR3 is 14 amino acids. Germline assignment: CDR1 SGHNT and CDR2 YENEEA. Trimming cost V 8 bases and J 6 bases, with 16 bases left between them. The CDR3 is CASGPSWGAGELFF. The CDR3 DNA reads as TGTGCCAGCGGTCCATCGTGGGGGGCCGGGGAGCTGTTTTTT.

This clone appeared once. The chain has TRBV21-1 and TRBJ2-5; the table's D call, TRBD2, was not checked against the DNA. TRBV21-1 is listed as a pseudogene. CDR3 length equals 16 residues. This CDR3 is CASSKGGTGVGKTQYF. The CDR3 nucleotides are TGTGCCAGCAGCAAAGGGGGGACTGGGGTCGGAAAGACCCAGTACTTC.

This clone was observed a single time. The chain carries TRBV28 and TRBJ2-1; TRBD2 might be the D (5 bases). The V end was cut by 4 bases, the J end by 0 bases, with 19 bases between. Germline-derived CDR1 and CDR2 are MDHEN and SYDVKM. The CDR3 is 18 amino acids. The CDR3 DNA is TGTGCCAGCAGTTCTCCCTCTGTTAGCGCCAGCTCCTACAATGAGCAGTTCTTC. Its protein product is CASSSPSVSASSYNEQFF.

This clone was counted a few times. This chain joins TRBV4-3 and TRBJ2-1, with 11 bases aligning to TRBD2. The CDR3 length is 16 residues. The germline V gene encodes CDR1 LGHNA and CDR2 YSLEER. V trimming: 1 base; J trimming: 4 bases; junction bases outside the gene matches: 3. This CDR3 reads CASSQGTSGGYNEQFF. CDR3 coding DNA: TGCGCCAGCAGCCAAGGAACTAGCGGGGGATACAATGAGCAGTTCTTC.

J is TRBJ2-3 and V is TRBV4-3; weak D call: TRBD1 (6 bases). V was pared by 2 bases and J by 0 bases, with 12 bases between. CDR3 length equals 16 residues. Germline CDR1 and CDR2: LGHNA and YSLEER. The CDR3 is CASSQNTGSSTDTQYF. Here the CDR3 DNA reads TGCGCCAGCAGCCAAAACACAGGGTCGAGCACAGATACGCAGTATTTT.

The chain uses TRBV11-2 and TRBJ2-3, with 9 bases aligning to TRBD2. The CDR3 loop spans 17 amino acids. Germline-derived CDR1 and CDR2 are SGHAT and FQNNGV. J gave up 4 bases and V 5 bases, and 13 bases lay outside the gene matches. Here the CDR3 DNA reads TGTGCCAGCAGCCCTCCCCCTATGCGGGGGGGCCCAGATACGCAGTATTTT. Its translation: CASSPPPMRGGPDTQYF.

This clone was counted once. The chain recombines TRBV4-2 with TRBJ1-2; 8 bases match TRBD1. J gave up 7 bases and V 1 base, and 2 bases lay outside the gene matches. Germline-derived CDR1 and CDR2 are LGHNA and YNFKEQ. This CDR3 has 13 amino acids. The CDR3 reads CASSQVTGVGYTF. DNA for the CDR3: TGTGCCAGCAGCCAAGTGACAGGGGTTGGCTACACCTTC.

CDR3 nucleotides: TGTGCCAGCAGCGTAGGGGGGACAGGGGGCGATGAGCAGTTCTTC. Amino acid sequence: CASSVGGTGGDEQFF. The chain is built from TRBV11-1 and TRBJ2-1, with 12 positions matching TRBD1. Germline V gives CDR1 SGHAT, CDR2 FQDESV (reference sequence). The CDR3 has 15 residues. V gave up 5 bases and J gave up 8 bases; unmatched junction bases: 7.

This chain links TRBV6-5 with TRBJ1-6; D is perhaps TRBD1 (5 bases). The V gene lost 2 bases and the J gene lost 0 bases, with 8 bases spanning the gap. Germline V gives CDR1 MNHEY, CDR2 SVGAGI. The CDR3 covers 16 residues. As DNA, the CDR3 is TGTGCCAGCAGTTACGGGGGGAGCTCCTATAATTCACCCCTCCACTTT. Translating gives CASSYGGSSYNSPLHF.